The 29 T cell receptor beta chains reported below all come from one sample, sequenced in a study of T cell responses to AZD1222 COVID-19 vaccine. Generated by immunoSEQ multiplex PCR, the TCRdb table keeps only in-frame clones and is missing some. The table includes under 150,000 clones, 85% to 90% detected once. The specimen was peripheral blood, collected 28 days after the second AZD1222 dose. The receptors come from an adult who received the AZD1222 COVID-19 vaccine.

This sequence joins TRBV7-2 and TRBJ1-2; D is perhaps TRBD1 (5 bases). This CDR3 comprises 15 residues. The germline V gene encodes CDR1 SGHTA and CDR2 FQGNSA. The V end was cut by 5 bases, the J end by 6 bases, with 19 bases between. CDR3 nucleotide sequence: TGTGCCAGCAGCCGGGACTCTTCCGATCCTCATGGCTACACCTTC. Residues: CASSRDSSDPHGYTF. Full variable domain (remainder filled in from reference TRBV7-2 and TRBJ1-2): GAGVSQSPSNKVTEKGKDVELRCDPISGHTALYWYRQSLGQGLEFLIYFQGNSAPDKSGLPSDRFSAERTGGSVSTLTIQRTQQEDSAVYLCASSRDSSDPHGYTFGSGTRLTVV.

This sequence joins TRBV24-1 and TRBJ1-4; perhaps TRBD1 as D (6 bases). CDR3 size: 15 residues. CDR1 is KGHDR and CDR2 is SFDVKD in the germline V gene. Trimming pared 4 bases from V and 3 bases from J, leaving 11 bases between. CDR3 in amino acids: CATSDSGVANEKLFF. In nucleotides, the CDR3 is TGTGCCACCAGTGACTCAGGGGTAGCTAATGAAAAACTGTTTTTT.

The chain carries TRBV19 and TRBJ1-6; D is undetermined. V lost 5 bases to trimming and J lost 7 bases, with 12 bases between them. CDR3 size: 14 residues. Germline V gives CDR1 LNHDA, CDR2 SQIVND (reference sequence). The CDR3: CASSLVVGNSPLHF. CDR3 bases: TGTGCCAGTAGTCTGGTGGTAGGAAATTCACCCCTCCACTTT.

The chain carries TRBV19 and TRBJ1-1, with a possible D match to TRBD1 (5 bases). Germline V lookup: CDR1 LNHDA, CDR2 SQIVND (reference sequence). This CDR3 spans 14 amino acids. With 6 bases removed from V and 1 base from J, the gap between germline ends came to 12 bases. The DNA of the CDR3 is TGTGCCAGTAGCCGAGGGGAAACGAACACTGAAGCTTTCTTT. Encoded protein: CASSRGETNTEAFF.

The chain employs TRBV23-1 and TRBJ1-1, with D tentatively TRBD1 (5 bases). TRBV23-1 is marked as an open reading frame, function uncertain. Trimming pared 3 bases from V and 2 bases from J, leaving 22 bases between. The CDR3 contains 18 residues. The CDR3 reads CASSHVPGPYGSNTEAFF. The CDR3 DNA sequence: TGCGCCAGCAGTCACGTCCCGGGACCTTATGGATCAAACACTGAAGCTTTCTTT.

This clone was picked up one time. The chain joins TRBV5-6 to TRBJ1-2; D not certain. With 1 base removed from V and 5 bases from J, the gap between germline ends came to 9 bases. Germline CDR1 is SGHDT and CDR2 is YYEEEE. The CDR3 has 13 residues. The DNA of the CDR3 is TGTGCCAGCAGCTTGCATTCGGAGTATGGCTACACCTTC. Protein: CASSLHSEYGYTF. Combining the CDR3 with reference TRBV5-6 and TRBJ1-2 gives the whole variable domain DAGVTQSPTHLIKTRGQQVTLRCSPKSGHDTVSWYQQALGQGPQFIFQYYEEEERQRGNFPDRFSGHQFPNYSSELNVNALLLGDSALYLCASSLHSEYGYTFGSGTRLTVV.

This clone showed up just once. This chain links TRBV7-9 with TRBJ1-5; D remains ambiguous. Germline V gives CDR1 SEHNR, CDR2 FQNEAQ (reference sequence). CDR3 length: 13 residues. V was pared by 0 bases and J by 4 bases, with 4 bases between. The CDR3: CASSLAPNQPQHF. The CDR3 nucleotides are TGTGCCAGCAGCTTAGCCCCGAATCAGCCCCAGCATTTT.

The chain recombines TRBV28 with TRBJ2-7, with D perhaps matching TRBD2 (5 bases). V shed 10 bases and J shed 3 bases, with 13 bases lying between them. CDR3 length equals 12 residues. Germline V gene lookup returns CDR1 MDHEN and CDR2 SYDVKM. CDR3 bases: TGTGCCACCACCCCCGGGGTCTACGAGCAGTACTTC. It specifies CATTPGVYEQYF.

The V call is TRBV28, the J call TRBJ1-1; D unresolved. Germline CDR1 reads MDHEN; CDR2 reads SYDVKM. V shed 5 bases and J shed 4 bases, with 14 bases lying between them. The CDR3 loop spans 14 amino acids. In DNA, the CDR3 is TGTGCCAGCAGTCCATCCAGACCCACCACTGAAGCTTTCTTT. Protein product: CASSPSRPTTEAFF.

The chain couples TRBV28 to TRBJ1-1; possibly TRBD1 for D (5 bases). This CDR3 has 14 amino acids. V was cut by 3 bases and J by 5 bases, with 13 bases left in between. The germline CDR1 and CDR2 sequences are MDHEN and SYDVKM. The DNA for the CDR3 is TGTGCCAGCAGTTTTACGGGGGGACGAACTGAAGCTTTCTTT. This sequence encodes CASSFTGGRTEAFF.

This chain links TRBV9 with TRBJ2-1; the match to TRBD1 covers 10 bases. V was pared by 3 bases and J by 8 bases, with 11 bases of the junction left unmatched. This CDR3 spans 16 amino acids. CDR1 and CDR2 from the germline V gene are SGDLS and YYNGEE. In nucleotides, the CDR3 is TGTGCCAGCAGCGGCCAGACAGGGGGCGCCTCCTATGAGCAGTTCTTC. Translation gives CASSGQTGGASYEQFF.

V and J are TRBV18 and TRBJ1-4; unclear D gene. CDR1 is KGHSH and CDR2 is LQKENI in the germline V gene. Trimming took 1 base from V and 0 from J, leaving 9 bases between them. This CDR3 region has 16 residues. CDR3 sequence reads: CASSPQRVATNEKLFF. In DNA form, the CDR3 reads TGTGCCAGCTCACCACAGCGGGTTGCAACTAATGAAAAACTGTTTTTT.

The V and J genes are TRBV5-1 and TRBJ2-1, with 7 positions matching TRBD2. Germline trimming cut 4 bases from V and 0 bases from J; bases unmatched to any gene: 7. CDR1 SGHRS and CDR2 YFSETQ come from the germline V gene. The CDR3 is 16 residues long. CDR3 nucleotide sequence: TGCGCCAGCAGCGGAGGAGCGGGGAGCTCCTACAATGAGCAGTTCTTC. Translating gives CASSGGAGSSYNEQFF.

This chain uses TRBV6-6 with TRBJ1-1; the D gene is possibly TRBD1 (6 bases). The CDR3 is made up of 14 amino acids. Germline loops: CDR1 MNHNY, CDR2 SVGAGI (reference sequence). Trimming left V 4 bases short and J 6 bases short, with 15 bases between. CDR3 amino acids: CASSWTLGASEAFF. CDR3 DNA sequence: TGTGCCAGCAGTTGGACGTTGGGGGCCTCTGAAGCTTTCTTT.

The rearrangement uses TRBV9 and TRBJ2-2; D is unresolved. Trimming took off 0 bases at V and 0 bases at J, with 12 bases between the two ends. This CDR3 is built from 17 residues. Germline V CDR1 and CDR2: SGDLS, YYNGEE. CDR3 nucleotide sequence: TGTGCCAGCAGCGTAGTTGTGTGGGGAACGAACACCGGGGAGCTGTTTTTT. Amino acids: CASSVVVWGTNTGELFF. Filled out from reference TRBV9 and TRBJ2-2, the complete variable domain reads DSGVTQTPKHLITATGQRVTLRCSPRSGDLSVYWYQQSLDQGLQFLIQYYNGEERAKGNILERFSAQQFPDLHSELNLSSLELGDSALYFCASSVVVWGTNTGELFFGEGSRLTVL.

The V gene is TRBV16, the J gene TRBJ1-1; no reliable D call. Germline CDR1 and CDR2: KGHSY and FQNENV. V was shortened by 2 bases and J by 4 bases, with 8 bases between the two germline ends. The CDR3 consists of 13 residues. CDR3: CASSQRSITEAFF. The CDR3 DNA sequence: TGTGCCAGCAGCCAACGGTCGATCACTGAAGCTTTCTTT.

This clone was observed once. J is TRBJ2-7 and V is TRBV30, with 7 bases identical to TRBD2. CDR3 length: 16 residues. The V segment lost 2 bases and the J segment 1 base; nucleotides outside the gene matches: 11. The germline CDR1 and CDR2 sequences are GTSNPN and SVGIG (reference sequence). CDR3: CAWSPPGGRKSYEQYF. CDR3 nucleotides: TGTGCCTGGAGTCCTCCCGGCGGGAGAAAGTCCTACGAGCAGTACTTC.

This rearrangement joins TRBV28 to TRBJ1-5; 9 positions match TRBD1. Germline trimming cut 6 bases from V and 6 bases from J; bases unmatched to any gene: 6. CDR1 MDHEN and CDR2 SYDVKM come from the germline V gene. The CDR3 runs 14 residues. This CDR3 reads CASSTTGGSQPQHF. DNA for the CDR3: TGTGCCAGCAGCACGACAGGGGGTTCTCAGCCCCAGCATTTT.

The chain is built from TRBV2 and TRBJ1-5; D is unresolved. Germline V CDR1 and CDR2: SNHLY, FYNNEI. The CDR3 spans 14 residues. Here the CDR3 DNA reads TGTGCGTCCAGTCGGCGGGATGAATATCAGCCCCAGCATTTT. This translates into CASSRRDEYQPQHF.

The J gene is TRBJ1-2, the V gene TRBV19; tentative D call: TRBD1 (6 bases). This CDR3 contains 18 residues. Germline V gene sequence: CDR1 LNHDA, CDR2 SQIVND (reference sequence). Trimming removed 5 bases at V and 4 bases at J, with 26 bases between. The CDR3 here is CASSPPPRAGATLYGYTF. The CDR3 region has the DNA TGTGCCAGTAGTCCCCCCCCAAGGGCAGGGGCGACACTCTATGGCTACACCTTC.

This chain joins TRBV4-1 and TRBJ2-1; the match to TRBD1 covers 8 bases. Unmatched junction bases numbered 4, after V lost 4 bases and J lost 5 bases. This CDR3 has 14 amino acids. Germline loops: CDR1 MGHRA, CDR2 YSYEKL. The CDR3 here is CASSPQGQDNEQFF. The CDR3 nucleotides read TGCGCCAGCAGCCCGCAGGGACAGGACAATGAGCAGTTCTTC.

The rearrangement links TRBV18 to TRBJ1-2, with TRBD1 matching 7 bases. The germline gives CDR1 KGHSH, CDR2 LQKENI. The junction had 7 bases not matched to a gene; V was cut back by 3 bases and J by 0 bases. The CDR3 totals 16 residues. The CDR3 loop reads CASSPATGKANYGYTF. Written as DNA, the CDR3 is TGTGCCAGCTCACCTGCGACAGGGAAGGCTAACTATGGCTACACCTTC.

As regards this clone: One end of the junction is discordant with germline, which a read error may explain. The rearrangement links TRBV11-2 to TRBJ2-6; no firm D call. CDR1 and CDR2 (germline): SGHAT, FQNNGV. The CDR3 runs to 14 residues. CDR3 protein: CASSLPVGTNVLTF. For the CDR3, the DNA is TGTGCCAGCAGCTTACCGGTTGGGACCAACGTCCTGACTTTC.

The rearrangement joins TRBV7-2 to TRBJ2-5; D may be TRBD2 (6 bases). The V and J ends lost 5 bases and 6 bases respectively, with 19 bases between them. The CDR3 is made up of 15 amino acids. The germline V gene has CDR1 SGHTA and CDR2 FQGNSA. The CDR3 region is CASSGPRDLGQTQYF. CDR3 sequence (DNA): TGTGCCAGCAGCGGACCCCGGGACTTGGGGCAGACCCAGTACTTC. Complete variable domain (other parts from reference TRBV7-2 and TRBJ2-5): GAGVSQSPSNKVTEKGKDVELRCDPISGHTALYWYRQSLGQGLEFLIYFQGNSAPDKSGLPSDRFSAERTGGSVSTLTIQRTQQEDSAVYLCASSGPRDLGQTQYFGPGTRLLVL.

In its sample, this clone was seen once. The chain combines TRBV27 with TRBJ2-5; TRBD2 matches at 9 bases. This CDR3 region has 12 residues. The germline gives CDR1 MNHEY, CDR2 SMNVEV (reference sequence). With V trimmed by 5 bases and J by 10 bases, 5 bases remained unmatched. As DNA, the CDR3 is TGTGCCAGCAGTCCCGCGGGGGGGGACCAGTACTTC. Its protein is CASSPAGGDQYF.

In this sample, this clone turned up a few times. The rearrangement uses TRBV7-6 and TRBJ2-1; 9 positions agree with TRBD2. Germline lookup yields CDR1 SGHVS and CDR2 FNYEAQ. This CDR3 comprises 15 residues. V was clipped by 4 bases and J by 4 bases; unmatched bases: 5. The DNA for the CDR3 is TGTGCCAGCAGCTCGCGGACTAGCGCGTACAATGAGCAGTTCTTC. Its protein is CASSSRTSAYNEQFF.

The chain couples TRBV27 to TRBJ2-7; TRBD1 matches 7 bases. With V trimmed by 3 bases and J by 4 bases, 12 bases remained unmatched. CDR3 length: 16 amino acids. Germline values: CDR1 MNHEY, CDR2 SMNVEV (reference sequence). For the CDR3, the DNA is TGTGCCAGCAGTTTGGTTCAGGGGGAAATGACTTACGAGCAGTACTTC. Translated, it gives CASSLVQGEMTYEQYF.

The chain carries TRBV15 and TRBJ1-3; D is ambiguous. Germline CDR1 is LNHNV and CDR2 is YYDKDF (reference sequence). V shed 5 bases and J shed 8 bases, with 7 bases lying between them. The CDR3 is made up of 11 amino acids. DNA of the CDR3: TGTGCCACCAGCTCGGGAGACACCATATATTTT. Translated, it gives CATSSGDTIYF. Complete variable domain (other parts from reference TRBV15 and TRBJ1-3): DAMVIQNPRYQVTQFGKPVTLSCSQTLNHNVMYWYQQKSSQAPKLLFHYYDKDFNNEADTPDNFQSRRPNTSFCFLDIRSPGLGDTAMYLCATSSGDTIYFGEGSWLTVV.

The chain carries TRBV7-8 and TRBJ1-5; D is uncertain. Deletions cut 0 bases from V and 10 bases from J, with 10 bases between. The germline CDR1 and CDR2 sequences are SGHVS and FQNEAQ. This CDR3 comprises 13 residues. The CDR3 loop is CASSLAFGRPQHF. The CDR3 DNA follows: TGTGCCAGCAGCTTAGCATTCGGCAGACCCCAGCATTTT.